Listed below are T cell receptor beta chains from one sample, sequenced in a study of shared clonotypes between healthy human individuals. Using immunoSEQ multiplex PCR, the repertoire was profiled, and TCRdb retains in-frame clones only, with some absent. This table has 2,100,000 or so clones, about 94% appearing once. The sequenced sample consisted of naive CD4+ T cells sorted from blood. These receptors all stem from a man aged 18 to 35 in good health. Each CDR3 is given with its conserved first and last residue. D genes are given only for firm matches. Rows may omit the clone size; those that give it use once, few, many or a size class.

J gene | V gene | D gene | clone size | CDR3 DNA | CDR3 protein
TRBJ1-5 | TRBV2 | NA | NA | TGTGCCAGCAGTGAAAGACAGTCCTACAATCAGCCCCAGCATTTT | CASSERQSYNQPQHF
TRBJ2-3 | TRBV11-2 | NA | NA | TGTGCCAGCAGACGGGCAGGGAGCACAGATACGCAGTATTTT | CASRRAGSTDTQYF
TRBJ2-4 | TRBV6-5 | TRBD2 | NA | TGTGCCTCCTGGGCGGGGGGGCTTGGCAAAAACATTCAGTACTTC | CASWAGGLGKNIQYF
TRBJ2-7 | TRBV7-2 | NA | NA | TGTGCCAGCAGCCCCCGGAGGGGAGGCGAGCAGTACTTC | CASSPRRGGEQYF
TRBJ1-2 | TRBV6-1 | NA | NA | TGTGCCAGCAGCCTTTCCGGGACACTAAATGGCTACACCTTC | CASSLSGTLNGYTF
TRBJ1-3 | TRBV7-6 | NA | NA | TGTGCCAGCAGTTCGGATCTTGGCTCTGGAAACACCATATATTTT | CASSSDLGSGNTIYF
TRBJ2-3 | TRBV5-5 | TRBD2 | NA | TGTGCCAGCAGCTTGGCCTACGGGACTAGCGGGACCAACACAGATACGCAGTATTTT | CASSLAYGTSGTNTDTQYF
TRBJ2-2 | TRBV7-3 | NA | NA | TGTGCCAGCAGCCCAAGGACAGCGAACACCGGGGAGCTGTTTTTT | CASSPRTANTGELFF
TRBJ2-1 | TRBV6-6 | NA | NA | TGTGCCAGCAGTCCGGCACGTGAGCAGTTCTTC | CASSPAREQFF
TRBJ1-2 | TRBV5-4 | NA | NA | TGTGCCAGCACCTCGACAGGAGCTAACTATGGCTACACCTTC | CASTSTGANYGYTF
TRBJ2-5 | TRBV5-1 | NA | NA | TGCGCCAGCAGCGCCACAGGGAGCTCCCCAGAGACCCAGTACTTC | CASSATGSSPETQYF
TRBJ1-5 | TRBV6-6 | NA | NA | TGTGCCAGCAGTTACTCCCTCGGGGATAGCAATCAGCCCCAGCATTTT | CASSYSLGDSNQPQHF
TRBJ1-1 | TRBV11-2 | TRBD1 | NA | TGTGCCAGCAGCTTAGGGGACAGGGGGCAAGCTTTCTTT | CASSLGDRGQAFF
TRBJ2-2 | TRBV11-3 | TRBD1 | NA | TGTGCCAGCAGCGGCGGGACAGGGGCCCCGAACACCGGGGAGCTGTTTTTT | CASSGGTGAPNTGELFF
TRBJ2-7 | TRBV6-5 | TRBD1 | NA | TGTGCCAGCACCAAAACGGACAGGATCTCCTACGAGCAGTACTTC | CASTKTDRISYEQYF
TRBJ2-1 | TRBV7-2 | TRBD2 | NA | TGTGCCAGCAGCCCCCGGACTAGCGGCTACAATGAGCAGTTCTTC | CASSPRTSGYNEQFF
TRBJ1-2 | TRBV14 | NA | NA | TGTGCCAGCAGCCCTCTACAGGGAGGTGGCTACACCTTC | CASSPLQGGGYTF
TRBJ1-1 | TRBV2 | TRBD1 | NA | TGTGCCAGCGTGGCCGGGACAGGGAGTTTTTCGGAAGCTTTCTTT | CASVAGTGSFSEAFF
TRBJ2-7 | TRBV6-5 | NA | NA | TGTGCCAGCAGTCGTCATAACGGGGTTTTGGGTGAGCAGTACTTC | CASSRHNGVLGEQYF
TRBJ2-7 | TRBV9 | NA | once | TGTGCCAGCAGCGAGGGACCTCTCGCCCTCGAGCAGTACTTC | CASSEGPLALEQYF
TRBJ1-3 | TRBV18 | TRBD1 | NA | TGTGCCAGCTCAACCAGGGGGACTGGAAACACCATATATTTT | CASSTRGTGNTIYF
TRBJ1-4 | TRBV5-4 | TRBD1 | NA | TGTGCCAGCAGCTCGGACAGGGGCGTAGGGGAAAAACTGTTTTTT | CASSSDRGVGEKLFF
TRBJ2-2 | TRBV30 | NA | NA | TGTGCCTGGAGTGTAAGGGGGAACAAGAACACCGGGGAGCTGTTTTTT | CAWSVRGNKNTGELFF
TRBJ1-1 | TRBV19 | NA | NA | TGTGCCAGTAGTCCAACCGGGACCGTCACTGAAGCTTTCTTT | CASSPTGTVTEAFF
TRBJ2-7 | TRBV18 | NA | NA | TGTGCCAGCTCACCTATGGGAACCTCTCCTAACGAGCAGTACTTC | CASSPMGTSPNEQYF
TRBJ2-7 | TRBV14 | TRBD2 | NA | TGTGCCAGCAGCCGAGAGACTAGCTCCCACGAGCAGTACTTC | CASSRETSSHEQYF
TRBJ1-4 | TRBV11-2 | NA | NA | TGTGCCAGCAGCTTATTTAGGAGTGCAACTAATGAAAAACTGTTTTTT | CASSLFRSATNEKLFF
TRBJ2-3 | TRBV4-3 | NA | NA | TGCGCCAGCAGCCAAGAGGGGGACCGGACCGTCCTCTTT | CASSQEGDRTVLF
TRBJ1-6 | TRBV12-5 | NA | NA | TGTGCTAGTGGACCACCTTTGGGTTCGGAAACCTATAATTCACCCCTCCACTTT | CASGPPLGSETYNSPLHF
TRBJ2-1 | TRBV11-3 | TRBD2 | NA | TGTGCCAGCAGCACCCGGGGTCTAGCGGATGAGCAGTTCTTC | CASSTRGLADEQFF
TRBJ2-1 | TRBV5-1 | TRBD1 | NA | TGCGCCAGCAGCGGGACAGATTCCTACAATGAGCAGTTCTTC | CASSGTDSYNEQFF
TRBJ1-6 | TRBV7-2 | NA | NA | TGTGCCAGCAGCTTGGACCTGGTCTATAATTCACCCCTCCACTTT | CASSLDLVYNSPLHF
TRBJ1-5 | TRBV19 | NA | NA | TGTGCCAGTAGCCCGGATGGTTTTAGCAATCAGCCCCAGCATTTT | CASSPDGFSNQPQHF
TRBJ2-7 | TRBV19 | TRBD1 | NA | TGTGCCAGTAGTGGGACAGGGGGTTCCTACGAGCAGTACTTC | CASSGTGGSYEQYF
TRBJ1-6 | TRBV6-5 | NA | NA | TGTGCCAGCAGTTACAGGAAAATAGCGGCTTCACCCCTCCACTTT | CASSYRKIAASPLHF
TRBJ1-1 | TRBV10-3 | NA | NA | TGTGCCATCTCCCCGGGGACTGAAGCTTTCTTT | CAISPGTEAFF
TRBJ2-2 | TRBV29-1 | TRBD2 | NA | TGCAGCGTTGTAACCCCCGGGAGGGCAACAGGGAACACCGGGGAGCTGTTTTTT | CSVVTPGRATGNTGELFF
TRBJ2-2 | TRBV5-1 | TRBD1 | NA | TGCGCCAGCAGCTCCTCGGGACAGGGGGGGACCGGGGAGCTGTTTTTT | CASSSSGQGGTGELFF
TRBJ1-1 | TRBV6-5 | NA | few | TGTGCCAGCAGTTACTCGGCCAGGGGGAACACTGAAGCTTTCTTT | CASSYSARGNTEAFF
TRBJ2-7 | TRBV6-5 | NA | once | TGTGCCAGCAGCCGCCGTGGTGACTACGAGCAGTACTTC | CASSRRGDYEQYF
TRBJ1-4 | TRBV7-9 | NA | NA | TGTGCCAGCGCTCCCTTGGGTGAAAAACTGTTTTTT | CASAPLGEKLFF
TRBJ1-1 | TRBV18 | TRBD1 | NA | TGTGCCAGCTCACCCCTTTTGACAGGGGGAAGCACTGAAGCTTTCTTT | CASSPLLTGGSTEAFF
TRBJ1-2 | TRBV30 | NA | NA | TGTGCCTGGACCAGGGACGGTTACGCTAACTATGGCTACACCTTC | CAWTRDGYANYGYTF
TRBJ2-5 | TRBV4-2 | TRBD2 | NA | TGTGCCAGCAGCCCCAGATTAGCGGGGGGGCCAGAGACCCAGTACTTC | CASSPRLAGGPETQYF
TRBJ2-7 | TRBV7-8 | TRBD1 | NA | TGTGCCAGCAGCTCGGGACAGCCGGGGAACGAGCAGTACTTC | CASSSGQPGNEQYF
TRBJ2-2 | TRBV2 | TRBD2 | NA | TGTGCCAGCAGTGAGGACGCTATGTTTCGCGGGAGACTTAACGGGGAGCTGTTTTTT | CASSEDAMFRGRLNGELFF
TRBJ1-1 | TRBV6-1 | NA | NA | TGTGCCAGCGCGCTTTTACAAACCCCCCGAGGTTTCTTT | CASALLQTPRGFF
TRBJ1-1 | TRBV10-3 | NA | NA | TGTGCCATCATGACGGGATTGAACACTGAAGCTTTCTTT | CAIMTGLNTEAFF
TRBJ2-5 | TRBV9 | TRBD2 | NA | TGTGCCAGCACAACCGGGACTAGCGGACAAGAGACCCAGTACTTC | CASTTGTSGQETQYF
TRBJ2-7 | TRBV10-2 | NA | NA | TGCGCCAGCAGTGCCTGGACGGCAACCTACGAGCAGTACTTC | CASSAWTATYEQYF
TRBJ1-5 | TRBV6-5 | NA | NA | TGTGCCAGCAGTCAGTACAAGGATCAGCCCCAGCATTTT | CASSQYKDQPQHF
TRBJ1-5 | TRBV11-2 | NA | NA | TGTGCCAGCAGCTTAGCCACGGAGAATCAGCCCCAGCATTTT | CASSLATENQPQHF
TRBJ2-1 | TRBV4-1 | TRBD1 | NA | TGCGCCAGCAGCCAATTTCCCCCGACAGGGGGGACTGAGCAGTTCTTC | CASSQFPPTGGTEQFF
TRBJ2-7 | TRBV5-4 | TRBD1 | once | TGTGCCAGCAGCTCACCAGGGACAGGGGAGAACGAGCAGTACTTC | CASSSPGTGENEQYF
TRBJ1-2 | TRBV7-9 | TRBD1 | NA | TGTGCCAGCAGCCCGACAGGGGATCTTCGTGGCTACACCTTC | CASSPTGDLRGYTF
TRBJ2-5 | TRBV18 | NA | NA | TGTGCCAGCTCAACTAATGAAGGGGAGACCCAGTACTTC | CASSTNEGETQYF
TRBJ2-7 | TRBV7-6 | NA | NA | TGTGCCAGCAGCCGAACATGGCTCGACGAGCAGTACTTC | CASSRTWLDEQYF